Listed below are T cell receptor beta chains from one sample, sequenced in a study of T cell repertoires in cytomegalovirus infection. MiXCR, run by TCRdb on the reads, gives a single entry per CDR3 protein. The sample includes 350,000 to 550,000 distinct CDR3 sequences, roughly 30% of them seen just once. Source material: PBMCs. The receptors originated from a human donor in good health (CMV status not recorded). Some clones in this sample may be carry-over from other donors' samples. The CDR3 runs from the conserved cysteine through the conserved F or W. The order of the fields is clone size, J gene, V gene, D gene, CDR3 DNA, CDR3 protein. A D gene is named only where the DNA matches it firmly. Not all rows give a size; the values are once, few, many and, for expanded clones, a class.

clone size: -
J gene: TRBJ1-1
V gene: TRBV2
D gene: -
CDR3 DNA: TGTGCCAGCAGTGACCGGGGAGGGGATCGGACTGAAGCTTTCTTT
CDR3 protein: CASSDRGGDRTEAFF

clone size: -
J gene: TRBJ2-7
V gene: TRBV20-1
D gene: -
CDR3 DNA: TGCAGTGCTAGAGATTGGACAGAAACCTACGAGCAGTACTTC
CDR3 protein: CSARDWTETYEQYF

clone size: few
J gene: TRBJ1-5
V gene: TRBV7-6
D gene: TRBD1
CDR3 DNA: TGTGCCAGCAGCTTAGATAAGGGGACAGGGGTTCGTGGCAATCAGCCCCAGCATTTT
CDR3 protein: CASSLDKGTGVRGNQPQHF

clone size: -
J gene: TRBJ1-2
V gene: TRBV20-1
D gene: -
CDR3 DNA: TGCAGTGCTAGAGATCTCGCAGGGTCCCAGTACTATGGCTACACCTTC
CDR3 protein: CSARDLAGSQYYGYTF

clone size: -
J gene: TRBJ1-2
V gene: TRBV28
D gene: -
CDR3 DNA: TGTGCCAGCAGTTTCGCTGAGTCACCATATGGCTACACCTTC
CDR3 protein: CASSFAESPYGYTF

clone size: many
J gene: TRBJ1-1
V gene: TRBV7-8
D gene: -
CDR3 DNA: TGTGCCAGCAGCTGGGGACAAACTGAAGCTTTCTTT
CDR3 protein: CASSWGQTEAFF

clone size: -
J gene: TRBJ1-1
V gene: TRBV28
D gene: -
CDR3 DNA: TGTGCCAGCAGTGCTTTCTCCAGATTGAACACTGAAGCTTTCTTT
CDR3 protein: CASSAFSRLNTEAFF

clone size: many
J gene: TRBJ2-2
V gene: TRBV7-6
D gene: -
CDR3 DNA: TGTGCCAGCAGCTTAAACCTACCCGGGGAGCTGTTTTTT
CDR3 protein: CASSLNLPGELFF

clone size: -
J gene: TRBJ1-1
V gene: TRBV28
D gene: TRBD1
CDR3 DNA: TGTGCCAGCAGTTTGACCTCGCACCGGGACAGATTGAACACTGAAGCTTTCTTT
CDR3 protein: CASSLTSHRDRLNTEAFF

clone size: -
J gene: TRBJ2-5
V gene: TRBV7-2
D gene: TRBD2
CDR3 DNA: TGTGCCAGCAGCTCCAGCGGGGGGGCCAGGGAGACCCAGTACTTC
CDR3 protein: CASSSSGGARETQYF

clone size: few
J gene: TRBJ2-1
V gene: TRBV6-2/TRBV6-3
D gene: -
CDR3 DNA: TGTGCCAGCAGTATTACAGGAGACCGTGAGCAGTTCTTC
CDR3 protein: CASSITGDREQFF

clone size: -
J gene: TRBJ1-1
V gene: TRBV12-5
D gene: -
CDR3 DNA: TGTGCTAGTGGTTTGGGGGCCGGCACTGAAGCTTTCTTT
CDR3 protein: CASGLGAGTEAFF

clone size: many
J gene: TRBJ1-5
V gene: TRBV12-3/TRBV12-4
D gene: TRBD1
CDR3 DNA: TGTGCCAGCAGCAGAACAGGGGGCGGCAATCAGCCCCAGCATTTT
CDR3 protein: CASSRTGGGNQPQHF

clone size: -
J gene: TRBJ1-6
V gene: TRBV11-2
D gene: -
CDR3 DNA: TGTGCCAGCAGCTTAGGGACGAGCCGATGGTCACCCCTCCACTTT
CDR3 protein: CASSLGTSRWSPLHF

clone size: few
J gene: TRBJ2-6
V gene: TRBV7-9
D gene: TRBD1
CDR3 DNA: TGTGCCACCTGGACAGGTTCTTCTATCTCTGGGGCCAACGTCCTGACTTTC
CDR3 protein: CATWTGSSISGANVLTF

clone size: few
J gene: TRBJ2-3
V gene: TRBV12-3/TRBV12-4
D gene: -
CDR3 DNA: TGTGCCAGCAGATCCCGTCTAGTATTTCAAGATACGCAGTATTTT
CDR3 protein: CASRSRLVFQDTQYF

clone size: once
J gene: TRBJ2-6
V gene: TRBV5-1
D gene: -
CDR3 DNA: TGCGCCAGCAGCAGCGGACTCCCCTCTGGGGCCAACGTCCTGACTTTC
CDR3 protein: CASSSGLPSGANVLTF

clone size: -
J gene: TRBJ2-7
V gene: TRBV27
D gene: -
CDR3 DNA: TGTGCCAGCAGTTTAACAGGGAGGTACGAGCAGTACTTC
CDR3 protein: CASSLTGRYEQYF

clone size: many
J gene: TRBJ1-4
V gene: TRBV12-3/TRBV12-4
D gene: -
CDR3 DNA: TGTGCCAGCAGTGGACACAGTGCAACTAATGAAAAACTGTTTTTT
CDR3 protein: CASSGHSATNEKLFF

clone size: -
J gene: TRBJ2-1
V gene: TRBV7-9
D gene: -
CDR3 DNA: TGTGCCAGCAGTCCATCGTCCGGGGCCTGGAGGCAGTTCTTC
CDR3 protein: CASSPSSGAWRQFF

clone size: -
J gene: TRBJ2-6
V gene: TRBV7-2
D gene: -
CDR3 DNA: TGTGCCAGCAGCTCCAGGGCCTCTGGGGCCAACGTCCTGACTTTC
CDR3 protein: CASSSRASGANVLTF

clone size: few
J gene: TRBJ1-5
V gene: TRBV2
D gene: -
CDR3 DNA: TGTGCCAGCAGTGCGAGGGGCAGAACCAATCAGCCCCAGCATTTT
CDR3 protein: CASSARGRTNQPQHF

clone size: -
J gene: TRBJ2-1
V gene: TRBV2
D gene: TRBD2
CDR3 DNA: TGTGCCAGCAGTTCACTAGCGGGCCTATACAATGAGCAGTTCTTC
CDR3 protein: CASSSLAGLYNEQFF